This T cell receptor beta chain was documented in a study of vaccination effects on CD4 cells after COVID-19. The data were produced by immunoSEQ multiplex PCR, yet TCRdb's version contains in-frame clones alone and is incomplete. The table has around 66,000 clones, over 70% seen once. The CDR3 is 15 amino acids. Trimming at V came to 0 bases and at J to 10 bases, leaving 5 bases not matched to a gene. Germline V gene lookup returns CDR1 SGHRS and CDR2 YFSETQ. Regarding this clone: Its target is unknown.

Antigen-specific CD4+ T cells expanded by the ViraFEST assay with viral peptide pools were then sequenced. Culturing for more than 9 days preceded CD4+ T cell isolation. The healthy vaccine recipients, who had no prior SARS-CoV-2 infection, showed negative nucleocapsid antibodies. Cultures used a few million PBMC per well, about 10 IU/ml IL-2 and around 9.8 ug/ml peptides. IL-2 medium took the place of half the medium on both days 3 and 7. The sequences come from CD4+ T cells from PBMCs cultured with HCoV-OC43 spike peptides, collected before COVID-19 vaccination. The subset was: HCoV-OC43 spike overlapping peptide pool stimulation. This sequence was found in a human donor who received a COVID-19 vaccine. The rearrangement uses TRBV5-1 and TRBJ1-6; TRBD1 matches 9 bases. CDR3 residues: CASSLDGTGRSPLHF. The CDR3 bases are TGCGCCAGCAGCTTGGACGGGACAGGGCGGTCACCCCTCCACTTT. The full variable domain, in which reference TRBV5-1 and TRBJ1-6 provide the parts outside the CDR3, is KAGVTQTPRYLIKTRGQQVTLSCSPISGHRSVSWYQQTPGQGLQFLFEYFSETQRNKGNFPGRFSGRQFSNSRSEMNVSTLELGDSALYLCASSLDGTGRSPLHFGNGTRLTVT.